One sample yielded the 8 T cell receptor beta chains listed below, sequenced in a study of post-analysis software for immune sequencing data. These TCRs are of unknown antigen specificity. TCR beta cDNA libraries included unique molecular identifiers. TCRdb reprocessed the PCR reads with MiXCR, giving one entry per CDR3 protein. The sample shows 250,000 to 300,000 distinct CDR3 sequences, 35% to 40% of them seen only once. Study outcomes and limitations: About five TRBV segments appeared more often in patients than in controls, and TRBV5-6, TRBV5-1 and TRBV20-1 were among these.

Input material: blood. The receptor source for this set is a girl aged 5 to 17 with multiple sclerosis.

The gene calls are TRBV29-1 and TRBJ2-7, with D possibly being TRBD1 or TRBD2 (5 bases each). The CDR3 loop spans 14 amino acids. Germline CDR1 SQVTM, CDR2 ANQGSEA. The germline V and J ends were trimmed by 7 bases and 0 bases, with 16 bases remaining between them. CDR3 nucleotide sequence: TGCAGCGCACTACGGGACCGCGACTCCTACGAGCAGTACTTC. Translating gives CSALRDRDSYEQYF.

This clonotype was recorded many times. V usage is TRBV7-9 and J usage is TRBJ2-5; D could derive from TRBD1 or TRBD2 (5 bases each). Germline loops: CDR1 SEHNR, CDR2 FQNEAQ (reference sequence). This CDR3 comprises 16 residues. V was trimmed by 4 bases and J by 2 bases, leaving 17 bases between them. As DNA, the CDR3 is TGTGCCAGCAGCTCGAGGGGACGTCGGCTTCAAGAGACCCAGTACTTC. It translates to CASSSRGRRLQETQYF. Supplemented by reference TRBV7-9 and TRBJ2-5, the full variable domain reads DTGVSQNPRHKITKRGQNVTFRCDPISEHNRLYWYRQTLGQGPEFLTYFQNEAQLEKSRLLSDRFSAERPKGSFSTLEIQRTEQGDSAMYLCASSSRGRRLQETQYFGPGTRLLVL.

The chain recombines TRBV20-1 with TRBJ1-6; 11 bases align to TRBD1. The CDR3 totals 16 residues. The trim removed 2 bases at V and 8 bases at J, leaving 8 bases unmatched. Germline V lookup: CDR1 DFQATT, CDR2 SNEGSKA (reference sequence). CDR3 DNA sequence: TGCAGTGCTAGAAAAGGACCGGGACAGGGGGATTCACCCCTCCACTTT. It codes for CSARKGPGQGDSPLHF.

On this clonotype itself: This may be a read error: a much more frequent sequence differs by one nucleotide. This chain connects TRBV11-2 to TRBJ1-2, with D possibly TRBD1 on 5 matching bases. CDR1 SGHAT and CDR2 FQNNGV come from the germline V gene. V was cut by 3 bases and J by 9 bases, with 11 bases left in between. This CDR3 spans 12 amino acids. The DNA of the CDR3 is TGTGCCAGCAGCTTGACAGACAGTAGCTACACCTTC. Translating it yields CASSLTDSSYTF.

This clonotype was seen ten or more times. This chain joins TRBV4-2 and TRBJ2-2, with no clear D. In germline, CDR1 is LGHNA, CDR2 YNFKEQ. CDR3 length: 14 amino acids. V gave up 0 bases and J gave up 2 bases, with 4 bases separating them. The CDR3 protein is CASSQESNTGELFF. In DNA, the CDR3 is TGTGCCAGCAGCCAAGAAAGCAACACCGGGGAGCTGTTTTTT.

This clonotype showed up many times. The J gene is TRBJ2-3, the V gene TRBV6-6; 7 bases agree with TRBD1. Germline trimming cut 6 bases from V and 3 bases from J; bases unmatched to any gene: 9. The CDR3 length is 15 residues. Germline loops: CDR1 MNHNY, CDR2 SVGAGI (reference sequence). This CDR3 is CASSNDRVGTDTQYF. The CDR3 nucleotides are TGTGCCAGCAGCAACGACAGGGTAGGGACAGATACGCAGTATTTT.

This clonotype was seen a handful of times. A read error may explain this, as a much larger clone is one base away. The CDR3 here is CSVEVPRGYEQYF. The CDR3 DNA reads as TGCAGCGTTGAAGTTCCTAGGGGATATGAGCAGTACTTC. J is TRBJ2-7 and V is TRBV29-1; tentatively, D is TRBD1 (5 bases). This CDR3 spans 13 amino acids. CDR1 is SQVTM, CDR2 ANQGSEA, per germline. The V and J ends lost 1 base and 7 bases respectively, with 14 bases between them.

The chain is built from TRBV10-3 and TRBJ2-5, with 9 bases matching TRBD2. Germline CDR1 ENHRY, CDR2 SYGVKD. V lost 0 bases, J lost 11 bases, and 13 bases stayed unmatched. This CDR3 has 16 amino acids. The chain's CDR3 is CAISESGLAPRNEQYF. In DNA form, the CDR3 reads TGTGCCATCAGTGAGTCGGGACTAGCTCCGAGAAATGAGCAGTACTTC.